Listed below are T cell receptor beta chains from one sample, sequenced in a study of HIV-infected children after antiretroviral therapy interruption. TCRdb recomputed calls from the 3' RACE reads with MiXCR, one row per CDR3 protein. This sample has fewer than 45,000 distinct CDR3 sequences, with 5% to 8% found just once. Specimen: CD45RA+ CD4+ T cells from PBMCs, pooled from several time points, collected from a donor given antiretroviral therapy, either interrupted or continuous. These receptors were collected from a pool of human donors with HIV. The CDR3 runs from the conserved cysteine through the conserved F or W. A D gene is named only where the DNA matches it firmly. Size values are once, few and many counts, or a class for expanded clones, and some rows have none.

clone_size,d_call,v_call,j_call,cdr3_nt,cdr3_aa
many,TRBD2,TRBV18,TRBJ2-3,TGTGCCAGCTCCTGGCGGGGGGCCGCAGATACGCAGTATTTT,CASSWRGAADTQYF
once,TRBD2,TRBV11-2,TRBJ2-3,TGTGCCAGCAGCTTTTTTCAAGGGCGGGGGGGCCTGGCAGATACGCAGTATTTT,CASSFFQGRGGLADTQYF
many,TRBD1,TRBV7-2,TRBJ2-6,TGTGCCAGCAGCTTAGCGCCGACAGGGCCTGGGGCCAACGTCCTGACTTTC,CASSLAPTGPGANVLTF
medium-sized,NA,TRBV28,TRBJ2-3,TGTGCCACCACCGGGAGGGGGACAGGCGATACGCAGTATTTT,CATTGRGTGDTQYF
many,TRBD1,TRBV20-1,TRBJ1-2,TGCAGTGCACCTGGACAGGGAGAAGGGGGCTACACCTTC,CSAPGQGEGGYTF
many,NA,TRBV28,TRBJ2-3,TGTGCCAGCAGTCCTCACAGCACAGATACGCAGTATTTT,CASSPHSTDTQYF
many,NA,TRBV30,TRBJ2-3,TGTGCCTGGAGTGTACCCAAAACAGATACGCAGTATTTT,CAWSVPKTDTQYF
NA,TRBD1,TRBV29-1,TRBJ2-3,TGCAGCGTTCTTACAGGGGCAGATACGCAGTATTTT,CSVLTGADTQYF
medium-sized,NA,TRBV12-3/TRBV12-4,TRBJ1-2,TGTGCCAGCAGTTTAGGGGGGAACTCCGACTACACCTTC,CASSLGGNSDYTF
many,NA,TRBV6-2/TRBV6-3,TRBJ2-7,TGTGCCAGCAGTATCAGCGCCTACGAGCAGTACTTC,CASSISAYEQYF
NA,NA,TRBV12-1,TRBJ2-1,TGTGCCAGCAGCCGCTCGGGGCGGATCTATGAGCAGTTCTTC,CASSRSGRIYEQFF
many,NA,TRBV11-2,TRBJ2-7,TGTGCCAGCAGCTTACGAGTATACGAGCAGTACTTC,CASSLRVYEQYF
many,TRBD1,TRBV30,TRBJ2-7,TGTGCCTGGAGTGTACGCCCGGACAGGGTTGGCGAGCAGTACTTC,CAWSVRPDRVGEQYF
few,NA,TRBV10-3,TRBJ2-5,TGTGCCATCATGGACAGCCACCAAGAGACCCAGTACTTC,CAIMDSHQETQYF
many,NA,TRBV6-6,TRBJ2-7,TGTGCCAGCAGTTACTCGGGCAGGGCAGGGTCCTACGAGCAGTACTTC,CASSYSGRAGSYEQYF
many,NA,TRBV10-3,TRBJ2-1,TGTGCCATCAGTGAGTGGTCCGGGACTTACAATGAGCAGTTCTTC,CAISEWSGTYNEQFF